These 31 T cell receptor beta chains share one sample of origin, sequenced in a study of graft-versus-host responses after intestinal transplantation. Antigens for these TCRs are unknown. Data came from immunoSEQ multiplex PCR; TCRdb stores just in-frame clones and leaves some out. The sample contains 80,000 to 100,000 clones, 80% to 95% of which appear only once. The sample here was unstimulated CD4+ T cells sorted from spleen or lymph node cells, taken before intestinal transplant. The source is a human donor who received an intestinal transplant.

The V and J genes are TRBV7-6 and TRBJ1-3; no definite D call. Germline assignment: CDR1 SGHVS and CDR2 FNYEAQ. The CDR3 spans 17 residues. Trimming took off 2 bases at V and 10 bases at J, with 24 bases between the two ends. CDR3 sequence (DNA): TGTGCCAGCAGCTTACGAACGGGGATCACAGTCCCTGAGACCATATATTTT. This codes for CASSLRTGITVPETIYF.

The genes are TRBV29-1 and TRBJ2-3; 9 positions agree with TRBD1. This CDR3 is 12 amino acids long. Germline V gene data show CDR1 as SQVTM and CDR2 as ANQGSEA. This chain's CDR3 is CSAGQGTDTQYF. The CDR3 nucleotides are TGCAGTGCGGGACAGGGTACAGATACGCAGTATTTT.

For this clone: The junction departs from the called germline gene at one end, perhaps through a read error. The J gene is TRBJ1-2, the V gene TRBV19; tentatively, D is TRBD1 (6 bases). CDR1 and CDR2 (germline): LNHDA, SQIVND (reference sequence). The CDR3 consists of 15 residues. CDR3 in DNA: TGTGCCAGTAGTGTAGACAGGTGGCAGAACTATGGCTACACCTTC. Amino acids: CASSVDRWQNYGYTF.

This rearrangement joins TRBV5-4 to TRBJ2-2, with a possible D match to TRBD2 (5 bases). The CDR3 runs to 14 residues. Germline V gene data show CDR1 as SGHNT and CDR2 as YYREEE (reference sequence). Deletions cut 7 bases from V and 0 bases from J, with 10 bases between. Here the CDR3 reads CASAEVANTGELFF. The CDR3 bases are TGTGCCAGCGCGGAGGTCGCGAACACCGGGGAGCTGTTTTTT.

A single count supports this clone. The chain employs TRBV27 and TRBJ2-7, with 11 bases identical to TRBD2. Germline CDR1 is MNHEY and CDR2 is SMNVEV (reference sequence). The CDR3 loop spans 16 amino acids. V lost 5 bases, J lost 5 bases, and 11 bases stayed unmatched. The CDR3 loop is CASSERLAGGPHEQYF. The DNA of the CDR3 is TGTGCCAGCAGTGAGAGATTAGCGGGAGGGCCTCACGAGCAGTACTTC.

The CDR3 bases are TGTGCCAGCAGCTTAGACCAGGGTAACTCACCCCTCCACTTT. Amino acids: CASSLDQGNSPLHF. The chain couples TRBV11-2 to TRBJ1-6, with TRBD1 as a possible D gene (5 bases). V lost 0 bases and J 10 bases, leaving 10 bases between the germline ends. CDR3 length: 14 residues. Germline CDR1 SGHAT, CDR2 FQNNGV.

J is TRBJ1-4 and V is TRBV28, with D possibly TRBD1 on 5 matching bases. Trimming left V 4 bases short and J 8 bases short, with 11 bases between. The CDR3 extends over 13 amino acids. CDR1 and CDR2 from the germline V gene are MDHEN and SYDVKM. In DNA form, the CDR3 reads TGTGCCAGCAGTTCAGGGTTCGGAGAAAAACTGTTTTTT. Residues: CASSSGFGEKLFF.

The gene calls are TRBV7-2 and TRBJ2-1, with a possible D match to TRBD2 (7 bases). The V gene lost 3 bases and the J gene lost 8 bases, with 20 bases spanning the gap. The germline V gene has CDR1 SGHTA and CDR2 FQGNSA. This CDR3 has 16 residues. The DNA of the CDR3 is TGTGCCAGCAGCTTGAGGGGGACTACCTTTGGGGATGAGCAGTTCTTC. Translated: CASSLRGTTFGDEQFF.

This chain joins TRBV2 and TRBJ1-5, with D possibly TRBD1 on 6 matching bases. Germline CDR1 reads SNHLY; CDR2 reads FYNNEI. CDR3 length equals 15 residues. The V gene lost 1 base and the J gene lost 3 bases, with 10 bases spanning the gap. DNA of the CDR3: TGTGCCAGCAGTGAAGGCCAGGGGATCAATCAGCCCCAGCATTTT. Its translation is CASSEGQGINQPQHF.

V and J are TRBV11-3 and TRBJ2-3, with 11 bases that match TRBD2. V shed 1 base, J shed 11 bases, and the junction held 2 bases outside the gene matches. The germline V gene has CDR1 SGHNT and CDR2 YENEEA. The CDR3 covers 13 residues. CDR3 sequence (DNA): TGTGCCAGCAGCTTAGTTCTAGCGGGGGGGCAGTATTTT. The encoded protein is CASSLVLAGGQYF.

Concerning this clone itself: Additional DNA sequences in this sample encode the identical CDR3. This chain uses TRBV5-1 with TRBJ1-3; 9 bases fit TRBD1. The germline V gene encodes CDR1 SGHRS and CDR2 YFSETQ. The CDR3 runs to 14 residues. The V and J ends lost 0 bases and 7 bases, in that order; junction bases with no gene match: 2. CDR3 loop: CASSLGQGGNTIYF. CDR3 coding DNA: TGCGCCAGCAGCTTGGGACAGGGGGGGAACACCATATATTTT.

V usage is TRBV7-9 and J usage is TRBJ1-4; 7 nucleotides line up with TRBD1. Trimming removed 7 bases from V and 3 bases from J; junction bases left unmatched: 8. The CDR3 length is 15 residues. CDR1 is SEHNR and CDR2 is FQNEAQ in the germline V gene (reference sequence). CDR3 sequence reads: CASNNRGLPNEKLFF. The CDR3 nucleotides read TGTGCCAGCAACAACAGGGGATTGCCTAATGAAAAACTGTTTTTT.

This rearrangement joins TRBV30 to TRBJ2-5; weak D call: TRBD1 (5 bases). The V and J ends lost 0 bases and 6 bases respectively, with 14 bases between them. CDR1 is GTSNPN and CDR2 is SVGIG in the germline V gene (reference sequence). The CDR3 covers 14 residues. The DNA of the CDR3 is TGTGCCTGGAGTGTATACAGGTCCGGAAAGACCCAGTACTTC. Translating it yields CAWSVYRSGKTQYF.

The rearrangement joins TRBV11-1 to TRBJ1-6; D not certain. Trimming removed 4 bases at V and 7 bases at J, with 8 bases between. The CDR3 runs to 13 residues. Germline V gives CDR1 SGHAT, CDR2 FQDESV (reference sequence). The CDR3 loop reads CASSSEVNSPLHF. The DNA for the CDR3 is TGTGCCAGCAGCTCCGAGGTGAATTCACCCCTCCACTTT. Complete variable domain (other parts from reference TRBV11-1 and TRBJ1-6): EAEVAQSPRYKITEKSQAVAFWCDPISGHATLYWYRQILGQGPELLVQFQDESVVDDSQLPKDRFSAERLKGVDSTLKIQPAELGDSAMYLCASSSEVNSPLHFGNGTRLTVT.

The rearrangement joins TRBV5-1 to TRBJ1-1; possibly TRBD1 for D (6 bases). Deletions cut 7 bases from V and 4 bases from J, with 17 bases between. The germline CDR1 and CDR2 sequences are SGHRS and YFSETQ. There are 14 residues in the CDR3. Here the CDR3 reads CASGGGGLSTEAFF. The CDR3 DNA follows: TGCGCCAGCGGGGGCGGGGGACTGAGCACTGAAGCTTTCTTT.

J is TRBJ1-2 and V is TRBV11-3, with D possibly matching TRBD1 (5 bases). CDR3 length: 16 residues. The germline CDR1 and CDR2 sequences are SGHNT and YENEEA. V lost 3 bases and J 6 bases, leaving 20 bases between the germline ends. For the CDR3, the DNA is TGTGCCAGCAGCTTCGACGCCTTGACAGAACCAGATGGCTACACCTTC. Translated: CASSFDALTEPDGYTF.

The chain combines TRBV11-2 with TRBJ2-4; TRBD2 might be the D (6 bases). Trimming took off 3 bases at V and 4 bases at J, with 10 bases between the two ends. This CDR3 is 14 amino acids long. Looked up from germline, CDR1 is SGHAT and CDR2 is FQNNGV. The CDR3 DNA sequence: TGTGCCAGCAGCTTTCGGGACTTAAAAAACATTCAGTACTTC. As protein: CASSFRDLKNIQYF.

J is TRBJ1-4 and V is TRBV6-1, with D perhaps matching TRBD1 (6 bases). This CDR3 region has 14 residues. V was pared by 1 base and J by 5 bases, with 8 bases between. Germline lookup yields CDR1 MNHNS and CDR2 SASEGT. The CDR3 spells CASSEDRENEKLFF. CDR3 coding DNA: TGTGCCAGCAGTGAAGACAGGGAAAATGAAAAACTGTTTTTT.

Concerning this clone: An end of the junction differs from the germline gene, which may be a read error. Other DNA sequences in the same sample also yield this CDR3. The chain recombines TRBV29-1 with TRBJ1-2; 11 bases agree with TRBD1. Germline loops: CDR1 SQVTM, CDR2 ANQGSEA. The CDR3 spans 13 residues. CDR3 protein: CSVWDRGSYGYTF. As DNA, the CDR3 is TGCAGCGTTTGGGACAGGGGGTCCTATGGCTACACTTTC.

In this sample, this clone turned up once. The chain couples TRBV6-4 to TRBJ1-6; D is undetermined. Germline CDR1 MRHNA, CDR2 SNTAGT. With 4 bases removed from V and 8 bases from J, the gap between germline ends came to 12 bases. The CDR3 totals 14 residues. Here the CDR3 reads CASSVRAGDSPLHF. Written as DNA, the CDR3 is TGTGCCAGCAGTGTGAGGGCCGGGGATTCACCCCTCCACTTT.

V usage is TRBV5-6 and J usage is TRBJ1-2, with D uncertain. Germline V gene data show CDR1 as SGHDT and CDR2 as YYEEEE. The V and J ends lost 6 bases and 7 bases respectively, with 25 bases between them. The CDR3 has 16 residues. This CDR3 reads CASILGVFQWTIGYTF. The CDR3 nucleotides are TGTGCCAGCATCCTGGGAGTGTTCCAGTGGACCATTGGCTACACCTTC.

The chain links TRBV28 to TRBJ2-3; 9 nucleotides agree with TRBD2. This CDR3 region has 15 residues. The germline CDR1 and CDR2 sequences are MDHEN and SYDVKM. The V and J ends lost 5 bases and 1 base, in that order; junction bases with no gene match: 4. CDR3 amino acids: CASSTRTSGTDTQYF. The DNA of the CDR3 is TGTGCCAGCAGTACACGGACTAGCGGCACAGATACGCAGTATTTT.

The V call is TRBV25-1, the J call TRBJ2-1; 13 positions agree with TRBD2. The CDR3 has 13 residues. The V gene end was trimmed by 10 bases and the J gene end by 7 bases; junction bases not matched to a gene: 4. Germline V lookup: CDR1 MGHDK, CDR2 SYGVNS. DNA for the CDR3: TGTGCCACGGGACTAGCGGGGTTGAATGAGCAGTTCTTC. Translated: CATGLAGLNEQFF.

The DNA for the CDR3 is TGCGCCAGCAGCTTCGCGGAGGGGGCCTTCTACTCCTACGAGCAGTACTTC. Encoded protein: CASSFAEGAFYSYEQYF. The V and J genes are TRBV5-1 and TRBJ2-7; D possibly corresponds to TRBD1 (7 bases). With 2 bases removed from V and 0 bases from J, the gap between germline ends came to 18 bases. This CDR3 comprises 17 residues. Looked up from germline, CDR1 is SGHRS and CDR2 is YFSETQ. Full variable domain (remainder filled in from reference TRBV5-1 and TRBJ2-7): KAGVTQTPRYLIKTRGQQVTLSCSPISGHRSVSWYQQTPGQGLQFLFEYFSETQRNKGNFPGRFSGRQFSNSRSEMNVSTLELGDSALYLCASSFAEGAFYSYEQYFGPGTRLTVT.

This clone was seen just once. V and J are TRBV30 and TRBJ2-1; 11 bases align to TRBD2. Per the germline V gene, CDR1 is GTSNPN and CDR2 is SVGIG (reference sequence). Trimming cost V 4 bases and J 0 bases; bases outside gene matches: 11. This CDR3 has 18 residues. As DNA, the CDR3 is TGTGCCTGGATTAGCTTAGCGGGAGGGCCGGTCTCCTACAATGAGCAGTTCTTC. Its translation is CAWISLAGGPVSYNEQFF.

V gene TRBV4-2 combines with J gene TRBJ2-7, with 11 bases fitting TRBD1. Looked up from germline, CDR1 is LGHNA and CDR2 is YNFKEQ. Trimming removed 2 bases from V and 5 bases from J; junction bases left unmatched: 2. This CDR3 has 14 amino acids. The CDR3 DNA reads TGTGCCAGCAGCCAAAGGGGACAGGGGGACGAGCAGTACTTC. The encoded protein is CASSQRGQGDEQYF.

The chain recombines TRBV5-4 with TRBJ1-4, with 7 bases aligning to TRBD1. Germline trimming cut 1 base from V and 0 bases from J; bases unmatched to any gene: 9. CDR3 length: 18 amino acids. Germline lookup yields CDR1 SGHNT and CDR2 YYREEE (reference sequence). The DNA for the CDR3 is TGTGCCAGCAGCTTGAAGTCGGACAGGTACACAACTAATGAAAAACTGTTTTTT. It is translated as CASSLKSDRYTTNEKLFF. Supplemented by reference TRBV5-4 and TRBJ1-4, the full variable domain reads ETGVTQSPTHLIKTRGQQVTLRCSSQSGHNTVSWYQQALGQGPQFIFQYYREEENGRGNFPPRFSGLQFPNYSSELNVNALELDDSALYLCASSLKSDRYTTNEKLFFGSGTQLSVL.

The chain recombines TRBV10-3 with TRBJ2-3; 7 bases align to TRBD2. The CDR3 totals 15 residues. From germline, CDR1 is ENHRY and CDR2 SYGVKD. The V gene end was trimmed by 0 bases and the J gene end by 5 bases; junction bases not matched to a gene: 5. In nucleotides, the CDR3 is TGTGCCATCAGTGAGTCCGGGACTACGGGAGATACGCAGTATTTT. Amino acids: CAISESGTTGDTQYF.

The chain uses TRBV19 and TRBJ2-7; 7 bases align to TRBD2. J was trimmed by 2 bases and V by 5 bases; bases with no gene match: 6. Germline V gene data show CDR1 as LNHDA and CDR2 as SQIVND (reference sequence). The CDR3 sequence is 14 residues long. CDR3 region: CASSPRGVTYEQYF. DNA for the CDR3: TGTGCCAGTAGTCCACGGGGGGTAACCTACGAGCAGTACTTC.

The chain is built from TRBV30 and TRBJ1-5; D gene unclear. Germline-derived CDR1 and CDR2 are GTSNPN and SVGIG (reference sequence). The CDR3 spans 17 residues. Trimming shortened V by 1 base and J by 1 base, and 17 bases separated the two germline ends. CDR3 nucleotides: TGTGCCTGGAGTGCTCAATTATCAACTACGAGCAATCAGCCCCAGCATTTT. This codes for CAWSAQLSTTSNQPQHF.

CDR3 residues: CASSSQGAIPGNTIYF. CDR3 nucleotide sequence: TGCGCCAGCAGCTCACAGGGGGCGATTCCTGGAAACACCATATATTTT. V usage is TRBV5-1 and J usage is TRBJ1-3; TRBD1 agrees at 9 bases. CDR1 is SGHRS, CDR2 YFSETQ, per germline. V shed 3 bases and J 2 bases; nucleotides not matched to a gene: 6. The CDR3 covers 16 residues.